The TCR beta chain described here comes from a study of cytomegalovirus exposure and HLA in healthy donors. The study, taken as a whole, reports: Certain sequence variants were highly shared and formed a cluster, and this cluster was likely a sequencing artifact. CMV antigen specificity of three CMV-associated chains was confirmed in vitro. According to a later analysis, most TCR beta chains associated with CMV appeared HLA-restricted.

V was shortened by 5 bases and J by 10 bases, with 20 bases between the two germline ends. The CDR3 has 15 residues. Germline V gives CDR1 SNHLY, CDR2 FYNNEI. Healthy individuals who donated bone marrow served as the donors. Comment on this clone: Its antigen remains unidentified.

Vbeta (60) and Jbeta (13) primers were used in the PCR. Profiled with immunoSEQ multiplex PCR; TCRdb holds only in-frame clones, not every one. The sample has about 130,000 clones; just over 70% are singletons. The clonotype originates from a woman aged 55-69 years in good health and CMV-seropositive. This chain links TRBV2 with TRBJ1-4; D is unresolved. Sequencing input: PBMCs. The CDR3 loop is CASSLDGENRGKLFF. The CDR3 region has the DNA TGTGCCAGCAGTTTAGATGGAGAAAACCGGGGAAAACTGTTTTTT.